Listed below are T cell receptor beta chains from one sample, sequenced in a study of shared clonotypes between healthy human individuals. Sequencing was performed with immunoSEQ multiplex PCR; in TCRdb, only in-frame clones are kept and a portion is missing. The sample has about 2 million clones; 95% are singletons. Sequenced sample: naive CD4+ T cells sorted from blood. These receptors all come from a man younger than 35 in good health. Each CDR3 is given with its conserved first and last residue. A row's size may be missing; if present it is once, few, many or a size class.

V gene,clone size,CDR3 protein
TRBV10-3,-,CAISASQGASGTGELFF
TRBV5-1,-,CASSWGESQGGLFF
TRBV7-9,-,CASSFFEHHIGEQFF
TRBV21-1,-,CASSKEGTKFHTDTQYF
TRBV5-1,-,CASSFGQGGETQYF
TRBV7-2,-,CASSFNYGNTEAFF
TRBV7-9,-,CASSYGFFRDRGSQPQHF
TRBV7-9,-,CASSSNLGSSEQYF
TRBV11-2,-,CASSLGDYEQYF
TRBV5-4,-,CASSFHRGGPYEQYF
TRBV29-1,-,CSAQGSRDGSNEKLFF
TRBV2,-,CASSVDRLGETQYF
TRBV10-3,-,CAISERDSRTDTQYF
TRBV5-4,-,CASSMTGSYGYTF
TRBV5-4,once,CASSLGIGYGYTF
TRBV4-3,-,CASSQDGDKTAETQYF
TRBV29-1,-,CSVGAYWQAFF
TRBV4-2,-,CASSQGTAEAYEQYF
TRBV4-3,-,CASSQDFGELFF
TRBV5-6,-,CASSRLMGQVYNEQFF
TRBV30,-,CAWSLGEKLFF
TRBV6-5,-,CASSRDTGELFF
TRBV29-1,-,CSGGEQFF